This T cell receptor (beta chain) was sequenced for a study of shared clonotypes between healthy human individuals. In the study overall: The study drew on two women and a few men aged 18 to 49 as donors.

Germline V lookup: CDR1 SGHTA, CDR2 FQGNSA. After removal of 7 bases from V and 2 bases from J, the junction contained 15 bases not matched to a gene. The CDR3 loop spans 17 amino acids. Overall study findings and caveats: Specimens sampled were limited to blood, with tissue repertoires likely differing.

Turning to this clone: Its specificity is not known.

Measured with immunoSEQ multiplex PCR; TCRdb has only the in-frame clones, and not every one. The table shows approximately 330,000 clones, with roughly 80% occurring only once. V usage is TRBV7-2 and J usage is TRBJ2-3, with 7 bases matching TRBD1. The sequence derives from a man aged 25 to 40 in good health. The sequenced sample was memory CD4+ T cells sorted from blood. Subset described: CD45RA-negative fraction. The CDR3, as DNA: TGTGCCAGCATGAGGGGGCTCCCTACGAAACTCACAGATACGCAGTATTTT. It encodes CASMRGLPTKLTDTQYF.